The TCR beta chain under discussion was sequenced for a study of shared clonotypes between healthy human individuals. Background on the study: There were three CD4 naive, three CD4 memory, two CD8 naive and one CD8 memory plates per donor.

The study, taken as a whole, reports: The four-donor shared clonotypes exceeded non-shared clonotypes in generation probability, with non-shared ones scoring lower.

The donors were adults (healthy and HIV-negative) with no recent acute infections or vaccinations. Into CD45RA+ naive and CD45RA-negative memory subsets, the CD4+ cells were split. Sequencing used immunoSEQ multiplex PCR; TCRdb keeps in-frame clones, though not all of them. This sample carries 2 million to 2.5 million clones, over 85% of them seen once, and the ten largest clones take approximately 0.4%. Regarding this clone: Its specificity is unknown.

Sample: naive CD4+ T cells from PBMCs. Subset: CD45RA+ positively selected. The receptor's source is a man younger than 35 in good health. Some clones in this sample may be carry-over from other donors' samples.

Here the CDR3 DNA reads TGCGCCAGCAGCTTGTGGGACTTGCACAATGAGCAGTTCTTC. This codes for CASSLWDLHNEQFF. V usage is TRBV5-1 and J usage is TRBJ2-1; weak D call: TRBD2 (6 bases). CDR3 length: 14 amino acids. Germline V gives CDR1 SGHRS, CDR2 YFSETQ. V lost 1 base to trimming and J lost 5 bases, with 10 bases between them.